The 5 T cell receptor beta chains reported below all come from one sample, sequenced in a study of T cell repertoires in cytomegalovirus infection. MiXCR, run by TCRdb on the reads, gives a single entry per CDR3 protein. The sample has around 280,000 distinct CDR3 sequences; 9.6% are singletons. The specimen sequenced was PBMCs. The receptors originated from a human donor in good health (CMV status not recorded). Some clones in this sample may be carry-over from other donors' samples.

This clonotype has at least ten counts. V and J are TRBV7-2 and TRBJ1-5; TRBD1 is a possible D gene (6 bases). Germline V gene lookup returns CDR1 SGHTA and CDR2 FQGNSA. This CDR3 region has 16 residues. V shed 1 base and J shed 1 base, with 11 bases lying between them. This CDR3 reads CASSLEGGVSNQPQHF. CDR3 DNA: TGTGCCAGCAGCTTAGAGGGGGGGGTGAGCAATCAGCCCCAGCATTTT.

This clonotype was counted many times. The chain uses TRBV18 and TRBJ1-4; 7 positions match TRBD1. Germline V gene data show CDR1 as KGHSH and CDR2 as LQKENI. This CDR3 comprises 16 residues. The trim removed 5 bases at V and 2 bases at J, leaving 8 bases unmatched. DNA for the CDR3: TGTGCCAGCTCATCTCAAGTAGGGGGCACTAATGAAAAACTGTTTTTT. Amino acids: CASSSQVGGTNEKLFF.

This clonotype came up many times. J is TRBJ1-4 and V is TRBV20-1, with 10 bases matching TRBD1. There are 18 residues in the CDR3. In germline, CDR1 is DFQATT, CDR2 SNEGSKA (reference sequence). After removal of 4 bases from V and 4 bases from J, the junction contained 15 bases not matched to a gene. The CDR3: CSATAPPGQGYSNEKLFF. CDR3 DNA: TGCAGTGCTACCGCCCCCCCGGGACAGGGGTATAGTAATGAAAAACTGTTTTTT.

This clonotype has more than one count but fewer than ten. The V and J genes are TRBV20-1 and TRBJ1-2; possible D gene TRBD1, 5 bases. The CDR3 consists of 13 residues. Per the germline V gene, CDR1 is DFQATT and CDR2 is SNEGSKA (reference sequence). V lost 3 bases and J 7 bases, leaving 15 bases between the germline ends. CDR3 DNA: TGCAGTGCTAGCGGTACAGGTCGTGGTGGCTACACCTTC. Translation: CSASGTGRGGYTF.

This clonotype was counted many times. The V and J genes are TRBV7-8 and TRBJ2-2; TRBD2 aligns across 8 bases. Germline CDR1 reads SGHVS; CDR2 reads FQNEAQ. With 5 bases clipped from V and 1 base from J, the junction kept 6 bases outside the gene matches. The length of the CDR3 is 16 residues. The DNA of the CDR3 is TGTGCCAGCAGCGTCATAGCGGGGAGGAACACCGGGGAGCTGTTTTTT. Translated: CASSVIAGRNTGELFF.